The 31 T cell receptor beta chains in this list originate from one sample, sequenced in a study of blood T cell repertoires in COVID-19. The data were produced by immunoSEQ multiplex PCR, yet TCRdb's version contains in-frame clones alone and is incomplete. The sample records 95,000 to 100,000 clones, about 90% being singletons. Source material: peripheral blood. Source of these receptors: a woman younger than 45 with acute or convalescent COVID-19.

The rearrangement uses TRBV18 and TRBJ1-1, with 7 bases identical to TRBD1. The CDR3 loop spans 13 amino acids. J gave up 0 bases and V 8 bases, and 3 bases lay outside the gene matches. CDR1 is KGHSH, CDR2 LQKENI, per germline. In DNA, the CDR3 is TGTGCCAGCGCGGGACAGATGAACACTGAAGCTTTCTTT. Its protein product is CASAGQMNTEAFF.

V is TRBV6-6 and J is TRBJ2-2, with 8 nucleotides matching TRBD1. CDR3 size: 14 residues. V shed 4 bases and J 6 bases; nucleotides not matched to a gene: 4. The germline gives CDR1 MNHNY, CDR2 SVGAGI (reference sequence). The CDR3 region has the DNA TGTGCCAGCAGTTCCGGACAGGGATCCGGGGAGCTGTTTTTT. Its translation is CASSSGQGSGELFF.

The J gene is TRBJ1-2, the V gene TRBV9; 7 bases align to TRBD1. The length of the CDR3 is 16 residues. V dropped 3 bases and J dropped 2; count of bases not matched to a gene: 10. Germline V lookup: CDR1 SGDLS, CDR2 YYNGEE. CDR3 DNA sequence: TGTGCCAGCAGCGCCCACTCCGGGACAGACAACTATGGCTACACCTTC. It translates to CASSAHSGTDNYGYTF. Based on the CDR3 plus reference TRBV9 and TRBJ1-2, the full variable domain is DSGVTQTPKHLITATGQRVTLRCSPRSGDLSVYWYQQSLDQGLQFLIQYYNGEERAKGNILERFSAQQFPDLHSELNLSSLELGDSALYFCASSAHSGTDNYGYTFGSGTRLTVV.

This chain links TRBV30 with TRBJ1-5; 7 bases agree with TRBD1. From germline, CDR1 is GTSNPN and CDR2 SVGIG (reference sequence). Trimming removed 0 bases from V and 7 bases from J; junction bases left unmatched: 3. CDR3 size: 13 residues. CDR3 in amino acids: CAWSVGGTQPQHF. In DNA form, the CDR3 reads TGTGCCTGGAGTGTAGGGGGCACGCAGCCCCAGCATTTT.

V usage is TRBV6-5 and J usage is TRBJ2-2; D gene unclear. The CDR3 sequence is 11 residues long. The V gene lost 6 bases and the J gene lost 6 bases, with 5 bases spanning the gap. Germline V lookup: CDR1 MNHEY, CDR2 SVGAGI. CDR3 sequence (DNA): TGTGCCAGCAGAAGCTCCGGGGAGCTGTTTTTT. It is translated as CASRSSGELFF.

The chain is built from TRBV7-8 and TRBJ1-2; the match to TRBD1 covers 10 bases. The CDR3 runs to 17 residues. V lost 3 bases to trimming and J lost 2 bases; unmatched junction nucleotides: 9. Germline V gene lookup returns CDR1 SGHVS and CDR2 FQNEAQ. CDR3 in DNA: TGTGCCAGCAGCTTCGAAGGACAGGGGGGCGAAAACTATGGCTACACCTTC. Translating gives CASSFEGQGGENYGYTF.

The chain carries TRBV7-2 and TRBJ2-1, with D possibly TRBD2 on 6 matching bases. Trimming left V 1 base short and J 4 bases short, with 14 bases between. CDR1 and CDR2 from the germline V gene are SGHTA and FQGNSA. This CDR3 spans 16 amino acids. CDR3 residues: CASSLDVTSAYNEQFF. DNA for the CDR3: TGTGCCAGCAGCTTAGACGTGACTAGTGCTTACAATGAGCAGTTCTTC. Supplemented by reference TRBV7-2 and TRBJ2-1, the full variable domain reads GAGVSQSPSNKVTEKGKDVELRCDPISGHTALYWYRQSLGQGLEFLIYFQGNSAPDKSGLPSDRFSAERTGGSVSTLTIQRTQQEDSAVYLCASSLDVTSAYNEQFFGPGTRLTVL.

The V gene is TRBV28, the J gene TRBJ1-5; 8 positions match TRBD1. CDR1 and CDR2 (germline): MDHEN, SYDVKM. V lost 7 bases and J lost 6; bases outside the gene matches: 8. The CDR3 consists of 14 residues. The chain's CDR3 is CASTWTGNAQPQHF. CDR3 DNA: TGTGCCAGCACCTGGACAGGGAATGCTCAGCCCCAGCATTTT.

The genes are TRBV2 and TRBJ1-4; 7 bases fit TRBD1. The junction had 9 bases not matched to a gene; V was cut back by 6 bases and J by 8 bases. Germline V gives CDR1 SNHLY, CDR2 FYNNEI. CDR3 length equals 14 residues. The CDR3 loop is CASSGGQTPEKLFF. In DNA form, the CDR3 reads TGTGCCAGCAGCGGGGGACAGACACCCGAAAAACTGTTTTTT.

This chain joins TRBV24-1 and TRBJ2-2, with TRBD2 identical over 14 bases. The V gene end was trimmed by 4 bases and the J gene end by 5 bases; junction bases not matched to a gene: 8. Germline CDR1 and CDR2: KGHDR and SFDVKD. The CDR3 has 18 residues. Here the CDR3 reads CATSDPWTSGGRTGELFF. DNA of the CDR3: TGTGCCACCAGTGACCCCTGGACTAGCGGGGGGCGGACCGGGGAGCTGTTTTTT.

This clone was seen a single time. The chain is built from TRBV21-1 and TRBJ2-5; TRBD2 was called by the table and not checked on the DNA. TRBV21-1 is designated a pseudogene. The CDR3 is made up of 14 amino acids. This CDR3 is CACYSGGAQETQYF. DNA for the CDR3: TGTGCCTGCTATAGCGGGGGAGCCCAAGAGACCCAGTACTTC.

This chain links TRBV2 with TRBJ1-2, with D possibly being TRBD1 (6 bases). Germline CDR1 reads SNHLY; CDR2 reads FYNNEI. CDR3 length: 13 residues. The V end was cut by 6 bases, the J end by 4 bases, with 12 bases between. This CDR3 reads CASRQGRVYGYTF. The CDR3 bases are TGTGCCAGCAGACAGGGACGGGTCTATGGCTACACCTTC. The entire variable domain, with the rest obtained from reference TRBV2 and TRBJ1-2, is as follows: EPEVTQTPSHQVTQMGQEVILRCVPISNHLYFYWYRQILGQKVEFLVSFYNNEISEKSEIFDDQFSVERPDGSNFTLKIRSTKLEDSAMYFCASRQGRVYGYTFGSGTRLTVV.

The V call is TRBV15, the J call TRBJ2-3; a weak D match, TRBD2 (5 bases). Germline CDR1 and CDR2: LNHNV and YYDKDF (reference sequence). V gave up 0 bases and J gave up 4 bases, with 11 bases separating them. The CDR3 contains 15 residues. CDR3 loop: CATSRDPRASDTQYF. The CDR3 DNA follows: TGTGCCACCAGCAGAGATCCGCGGGCGTCAGATACGCAGTATTTT.

Concerning this clone itself: A junction end diverges from the germline sequence, so it may reflect a read error. The CDR3 here is CASGAGYSEQFF. CDR3 bases: TGTGCCAGCGGAGCAGGGTACAGTGAGCAGTTCTTC. The rearrangement uses TRBV28 and TRBJ2-1; TRBD1 might be the D (5 bases). This CDR3 is built from 12 residues. Germline V gene data show CDR1 as MDHEN and CDR2 as SYDVKM.

The chain recombines TRBV29-1 with TRBJ1-2; D is possibly TRBD1 (6 bases). The CDR3 is made up of 13 amino acids. Trimming pared 6 bases from V and 4 bases from J, leaving 15 bases between. Germline-derived CDR1 and CDR2 are SQVTM and ANQGSEA. The CDR3 reads CSVEGGAGYGYTF. The CDR3 DNA reads TGCAGCGTCGAGGGGGGGGCAGGCTATGGCTACACCTTC.

The chain combines TRBV7-6 with TRBJ2-1; 9 bases are shared with TRBD2. The V and J ends lost 4 bases and 8 bases, in that order; junction bases with no gene match: 3. CDR3 size: 13 residues. The V gene's germline CDR1 is SGHVS and CDR2 FNYEAQ. CDR3 nucleotide sequence: TGTGCCAGCAGCTCCTGGACTAGCGATGAGCAGTTCTTC. Translating gives CASSSWTSDEQFF.

This clone appeared once. The chain has TRBV28 and TRBJ1-4; 8 positions match TRBD1. This CDR3 region has 14 residues. Germline lookup yields CDR1 MDHEN and CDR2 SYDVKM. V trimming: 2 bases; J trimming: 8 bases; junction bases outside the gene matches: 4. CDR3 sequence: CASSLGTGWEKLFF. DNA for the CDR3: TGTGCCAGCAGTTTAGGGACAGGATGGGAAAAACTGTTTTTT.

The V and J genes are TRBV28 and TRBJ1-1, with 7 bases identical to TRBD1. From germline, CDR1 is MDHEN and CDR2 SYDVKM. V shed 2 bases and J 3 bases; nucleotides not matched to a gene: 6. The CDR3 runs to 15 residues. CDR3 protein: CASSLGETGYTEAFF. DNA for the CDR3: TGTGCCAGCAGTTTAGGGGAGACAGGGTACACTGAAGCTTTCTTT.

The chain couples TRBV5-4 to TRBJ2-2; 8 bases agree with TRBD1. Germline lookup yields CDR1 SGHNT and CDR2 YYREEE (reference sequence). The V gene end was trimmed by 4 bases and the J gene end by 0 bases; junction bases not matched to a gene: 2. This CDR3 has 15 residues. In DNA, the CDR3 is TGTGCCAGCAGCATACAGGGGGCGAACACCGGGGAGCTGTTTTTT. This codes for CASSIQGANTGELFF.

The CDR3 is CAKLPGQGAGSGHQPQHF. As DNA, the CDR3 is TGTGCCAAGCTACCGGGACAGGGGGCAGGTTCGGGTCATCAGCCCCAGCATTTT. The chain couples TRBV27 to TRBJ1-5; 12 nucleotides match TRBD1. V dropped 10 bases and J dropped 5; count of bases not matched to a gene: 18. CDR3 size: 18 residues. CDR1 and CDR2 (germline): MNHEY, SMNVEV (reference sequence).

This rearrangement joins TRBV25-1 to TRBJ1-2, with unresolved D. Trimming stripped 2 bases from V and 7 bases from J, with 14 bases between. Germline V lookup: CDR1 MGHDK, CDR2 SYGVNS. The CDR3 is made up of 14 amino acids. The CDR3: CASSEMRGLGGYTF. The CDR3 DNA reads as TGTGCCAGCAGTGAAATGAGAGGGTTAGGTGGCTACACCTTC.

The CDR3: CASGGQGSYEQYF. Here the CDR3 DNA reads TGTGCCAGCGGGGGACAGGGCTCCTACGAGCAGTACTTC. The chain employs TRBV2 and TRBJ2-7, with 9 bases that match TRBD1. The CDR3 loop spans 13 amino acids. The V segment lost 8 bases and the J segment 0 bases; nucleotides outside the gene matches: 2. The germline CDR1 and CDR2 sequences are SNHLY and FYNNEI. Filled out from reference TRBV2 and TRBJ2-7, the complete variable domain reads EPEVTQTPSHQVTQMGQEVILRCVPISNHLYFYWYRQILGQKVEFLVSFYNNEISEKSEIFDDQFSVERPDGSNFTLKIRSTKLEDSAMYFCASGGQGSYEQYFGPGTRLTVT.

The chain recombines TRBV4-2 with TRBJ2-2; tentative D call: TRBD2 (5 bases). CDR1 is LGHNA, CDR2 YNFKEQ, per germline. The CDR3 extends over 16 amino acids. Trimming removed 3 bases at V and 1 base at J, with 12 bases between. The CDR3 protein is CASSQVVGVNTGELFF. The CDR3 DNA follows: TGTGCCAGCAGCCAGGTAGTCGGGGTGAACACCGGGGAGCTGTTTTTT.

The CDR3 nucleotides read TGTGCCAGCAGTTTAACAGGGCCTGACTATGGCTACACCTTC. This encodes CASSLTGPDYGYTF. V gene TRBV27 combines with J gene TRBJ1-2; the D gene is possibly TRBD1 (6 bases). There are 14 residues in the CDR3. CDR1 is MNHEY and CDR2 is SMNVEV in the germline V gene (reference sequence). Trimming removed 2 bases from V and 3 bases from J, with 10 bases in between.

This rearrangement joins TRBV10-1 to TRBJ1-4, with 7 bases identical to TRBD1. Germline V gene data show CDR1 as WNHNN and CDR2 as SYGVQD (reference sequence). The length of the CDR3 is 15 residues. Trimming removed 10 bases from V and 8 bases from J; junction bases left unmatched: 16. The CDR3 is CAKTDRALPEEKLFF. DNA of the CDR3: TGCGCCAAGACCGACAGGGCACTGCCGGAGGAAAAACTGTTTTTT.

This clone was seen only once. The rearrangement uses TRBV24-1 and TRBJ2-1; 12 bases align to TRBD2. The ends lost 6 bases at V and 4 bases at J; junction bases unmatched: 3. Per the germline V gene, CDR1 is KGHDR and CDR2 is SFDVKD. CDR3 size: 15 residues. The CDR3 reads CATSKTSGGYNEQFF. The CDR3 DNA reads TGTGCCACCAGTAAGACTAGCGGGGGTTACAATGAGCAGTTCTTC.

The chain couples TRBV9 to TRBJ1-2; the D is unclear. V was cut by 1 base and J by 6 bases, with 16 bases left in between. The CDR3 spans 15 residues. CDR1 SGDLS and CDR2 YYNGEE come from the germline V gene. CDR3 nucleotide sequence: TGTGCCAGCAGCGTAACGAGGGCAGGCGGCGATGGCTACACCTTC. Translating gives CASSVTRAGGDGYTF.

This rearrangement joins TRBV15 to TRBJ1-1, with 11 bases matching TRBD1. V shed 1 base, J shed 10 bases, and the junction held 8 bases outside the gene matches. Germline values: CDR1 LNHNV, CDR2 YYDKDF (reference sequence). This CDR3 has 15 residues. The CDR3 sequence: CATSRARTGGMGAFF. The DNA for the CDR3 is TGTGCCACCAGCAGAGCCCGGACAGGGGGCATGGGAGCTTTCTTT.

This clone has only a few counts. The chain is built from TRBV10-1 and TRBJ1-2, with D uncertain. The CDR3 is 15 amino acids. Germline V gives CDR1 WNHNN, CDR2 SYGVQD (reference sequence). The ends were cut back, 0 bases at V and 5 bases at J, with 13 bases in the middle. The CDR3 bases are TGCGCCAGCAGTGAGTCCCCAGCGGATAGGTATGGCTACACCTTC. It is translated as CASSESPADRYGYTF.

DNA for the CDR3: TGTGCCAGCAGCTTAGGGTTCGAGGCTAATGAGCAGTTCTTC. Amino acid sequence: CASSLGFEANEQFF. This chain links TRBV7-9 with TRBJ2-1, with unresolved D. The CDR3 is made up of 14 amino acids. CDR1 and CDR2 from the germline V gene are SEHNR and FQNEAQ (reference sequence). Deletions cut 1 base from V and 7 bases from J, with 11 bases between.

The rearrangement joins TRBV4-2 to TRBJ1-5, with TRBD1 matching 8 bases. The CDR3 is 19 residues long. The ends lost 1 base at V and 2 bases at J; junction bases unmatched: 13. Germline loops: CDR1 LGHNA, CDR2 YNFKEQ. The CDR3 sequence is CASSQVGTGASPGNQPQHF. The CDR3 DNA reads as TGTGCCAGCAGCCAAGTGGGGACAGGAGCCTCACCCGGCAATCAGCCCCAGCATTTT.